The T cell receptor (beta chain) under discussion was sequenced for a study of T cells expressing NK-cell markers (dated by TCRdb to between 2020 and 2021). Background on the whole study: TCR beta-chain repertoires were profiled in sorted CD3+CD56+NKG2C+, CD3+CD56+NKG2C- and CD3+CD56-NKG2C+ T-cell subsets from about 8 donors. Among the eight sequenced donors, only one was HCMV-seronegative, while the other seven were HCMV-seropositive. The study sequenced eight donors, all healthy volunteers chosen at random: three men and five women. Illumina HiSeq 2000/2500, MiSeq or NextSeq was used to sequence libraries as 2 x 150 bp reads. Results and caveats for the whole study, not just this receptor: Those dominant clonotypes were again the most abundant among CD3+CD56-NKG2C+ cells in a handful of donors, at about 28.3-65%. For six donors, the dominant CD3+CD56+NKG2C+ clonotypes were among the top 10 CD8+ clonotypes and accounted for about 1.0-7.5% of CD8+ T cells. It remained unclear whether the expanded NKG2C-expressing T cell clones were specific for HCMV antigens.

Turning to this clonotype: No antigen is known for it.

Inclusive of the bounding cysteine and phenylalanine, the CDR3 is 15 residues long. No DNA is given. Looking up the germline V gene yields CDR1 SNHLY and CDR2 FYNNEI. The run used an Illumina HiSeq 2000. TCR beta cDNA libraries were made by 5'RACE template switching that added a universal primer site and unique molecular identifiers. cDNA synthesis was primed from the TCR beta constant segment and was followed by two successive PCR amplification steps. In the authors' own workflow: MIGEC was used to demultiplex reads and group reads by UMI, and MiTCR was used to assemble and quantify clonotypes. To exclude erroneous sequences, any TCR cDNA sequence not supported by at least two reads was discarded. The tcR package was used for downstream repertoire analysis, with clonotypes matched between fractions based on CDR3 nucleotide sequence plus V segment. Antigen specificity was annotated against VDJdb with VDJmatch, allowing one amino acid substitution in CDR3. Based on TCRdb reprocessing of the reads, there is one entry per CDR3 protein sequence, and DNA is missing. V and J calls and clone size were set by TCRdb, not the authors. This sample's table lists roughly 350,000 distinct CDR3 sequences. The top ten hold roughly 5.2% of the sample.

To determine HCMV serostatus, a commercial ELISA kit was used to detect HCMV-specific IgG in serum. Peripheral blood mononuclear cells were isolated from blood by Ficoll density gradient centrifugation. The rearranged chain carries TRBV2 and TRBJ2-4. Input material: blood T cells: a sorted CD56 or NKG2C T cell subset, CD4+ or CD8+ T cells, or bulk PBMC T cells (not recorded which). The sequence came from a man aged 18 to 69 in good health. The CDR3 region reads CASRGNRHQKNIQYF. With the portions outside the CDR3 filled from the reference TRBV2 and TRBJ2-4 genes, the complete variable region becomes EPEVTQTPSHQVTQMGQEVILRCVPISNHLYFYWYRQILGQKVEFLVSFYNNEISEKSEIFDDQFSVERPDGSNFTLKIRSTKLEDSAMYFCASRGNRHQKNIQYFGAGTRLSVL.